The present T cell receptor (beta chain) was sequenced within a study of T-cell memory formation after mild COVID-19. This clonotype has only a few counts. Its matching antigen is unknown. Findings and caveats of the study: Pre-infection memory contained some responding clones, which suggested that cross-reactive memory had joined. The CD4+ clones that contracted clustered mainly within CM and EM, and the CD8+ clones concentrated in EMRA. Day 15 to 85 contracting clones showed balanced CD4/CD8; day 15 to 37 expanders favored CD4+.

This CDR3 comprises 16 residues. Trimming took off 1 base at V and 0 bases at J, with 12 bases between the two ends. The V gene's germline CDR1 is LGHNA and CDR2 YSLEER. The 5'RACE method, run with constant-segment primers, produced TCR alpha and TCR beta cDNA libraries (carrying sample barcodes and UMIs). TCRdb passed the 5' RACE reads through MiXCR, listing each CDR3 protein once. The table records approximately 440,000 distinct CDR3 sequences, 20% of them present only once. V is TRBV4-3 and J is TRBJ1-2, with D possibly being TRBD1 (5 bases). The sequence came from an adult woman who had mild COVID-19 (a few samples of this study predate the infection). Cell type and time point are not known. Sequenced input: PBMCs or a T cell subset sorted from them (not recorded which). The CDR3 DNA follows: TGCGCCAGCAGCCAAGCGCAGGGTTTAGCTAACTATGGCTACACCTTC. Its protein product is CASSQAQGLANYGYTF.